Listed below are T cell receptor beta chains from one sample, sequenced in a study of neurological immune-mediated disorders. TCRdb re-analysed the 5' RACE reads in MiXCR, keeping a single row per CDR3 protein. The sample yields tens of thousands of distinct CDR3 sequences, 6.7% seen once. The sequencing input was PBMCs. All receptors come from a woman in her thirties or forties in good health. The CDR3 runs from the conserved cysteine through the conserved F or W. The order of the fields is clone size, V gene, J gene, D gene, CDR3 protein, CDR3 DNA. The D gene is left open where the match is weak. The listing skips clone size in some rows; elsewhere it reads once, few, many or a size class.

size: many; V: TRBV5-1; J: TRBJ1-1; D: .; CDR3: CASRKEGLNTEAFF; DNA: TGCGCCAGCAGAAAGGAGGGCCTGAACACTGAAGCTTTCTTT
size: many; V: TRBV5-1; J: TRBJ2-1; D: TRBD2; CDR3: CASSSLSGRASDEQFF; DNA: TGCGCCAGCAGCTCTCTTAGCGGGAGGGCCTCGGATGAGCAGTTCTTC
size: many; V: TRBV4-2; J: TRBJ2-3; D: .; CDR3: CASSQEGKRATDTQYF; DNA: TGTGCCAGCAGCCAAGAGGGAAAGCGGGCCACAGATACGCAGTATTTT
size: many; V: TRBV20-1; J: TRBJ2-5; D: .; CDR3: CSALAFGRPHQETQYF; DNA: TGCAGTGCTCTCGCCTTCGGGCGCCCGCACCAAGAGACCCAGTACTTC
size: many; V: TRBV29-1; J: TRBJ1-2; D: .; CDR3: CSVAGTGGYTF; DNA: TGCAGCGTTGCTGGGACGGGTGGCTACACCTTC
size: many; V: TRBV5-1; J: TRBJ1-4; D: TRBD1; CDR3: CASSSQLLGQINEKLFF; DNA: TGCGCCAGCAGCTCCCAGCTTTTGGGACAGATTAATGAAAAACTGTTTTTT
size: many; V: TRBV6-4; J: TRBJ2-3; D: TRBD2; CDR3: CASSARGGTDTQYF; DNA: TGTGCCAGCAGCGCCCGGGGAGGGACAGATACGCAGTATTTT
size: many; V: TRBV10-3; J: TRBJ2-7; D: TRBD2; CDR3: CAIRAGTSHSRQYF; DNA: TGTGCCATCAGGGCCGGGACTAGCCATTCGAGGCAGTACTTC
size: many; V: TRBV20-1; J: TRBJ2-5; D: .; CDR3: CSAASPAGRRGGWQETQYF; DNA: TGCAGTGCGGCATCCCCCGCAGGGCGGAGAGGAGGATGGCAAGAGACCCAGTACTTC
size: medium-sized; V: TRBV2; J: TRBJ2-1; D: .; CDR3: CASSEWGPYNEQFF; DNA: TGTGCCAGCAGTGAATGGGGCCCCTACAATGAGCAGTTCTTC
size: many; V: TRBV20-1; J: TRBJ2-2; D: .; CDR3: CSAFYGQPTGELFF; DNA: TGCAGTGCTTTCTACGGACAGCCCACCGGGGAGCTGTTTTTT
size: many; V: TRBV5-1; J: TRBJ2-1; D: TRBD1; CDR3: CASSPTGSRDEQFF; DNA: TGCGCCAGCAGCCCGACAGGGTCGCGGGATGAGCAGTTCTTC
size: .; V: TRBV5-4; J: TRBJ2-3; D: .; CDR3: CASSPSIGVGDTQYF; DNA: TGTGCCAGCAGCCCCTCTATAGGGGTGGGGGATACGCAGTATTTT
size: many; V: TRBV4-2; J: TRBJ2-3; D: TRBD2; CDR3: CASRGDRGSEADTQYF; DNA: TGTGCCAGCAGGGGGGATCGCGGGAGCGAGGCAGATACGCAGTATTTT
size: many; V: TRBV20-1; J: TRBJ1-1; D: TRBD1; CDR3: CSARDRGFRGLTEAFF; DNA: TGCAGTGCTAGAGATCGGGGGTTCAGGGGGCTAACTGAAGCTTTCTTT
size: many; V: TRBV5-5; J: TRBJ2-5; D: TRBD2; CDR3: CASTYGNYLAGDQETQYF; DNA: TGTGCCAGCACCTACGGGAATTATCTAGCGGGAGATCAAGAGACCCAGTACTTC
size: many; V: TRBV15; J: TRBJ2-1; D: TRBD1; CDR3: CATSRQNRPDRGLNEQFF; DNA: TGTGCCACCAGCAGACAAAACCGCCCGGACAGGGGGCTCAATGAGCAGTTCTTC
size: many; V: TRBV15; J: TRBJ2-2; D: .; CDR3: CATSRRPNTGELFF; DNA: TGTGCCACCAGCAGACGACCGAACACCGGGGAGCTGTTTTTT
size: many; V: TRBV5-1; J: TRBJ2-7; D: .; CDR3: CASSLVADSAYEQYF; DNA: TGCGCCAGCAGCTTGGTTGCGGACAGTGCCTACGAGCAGTACTTC
size: many; V: TRBV11-2; J: TRBJ2-1; D: .; CDR3: CASSFGSLDNEQFF; DNA: TGTGCCAGCAGCTTTGGCTCTCTAGACAATGAGCAGTTCTTC
size: .; V: TRBV6-2/TRBV6-3; J: TRBJ2-7; D: .; CDR3: CASSYSGSGAYEQYF; DNA: TGTGCCAGCAGTTATTCCGGATCCGGGGCCTACGAGCAGTACTTC